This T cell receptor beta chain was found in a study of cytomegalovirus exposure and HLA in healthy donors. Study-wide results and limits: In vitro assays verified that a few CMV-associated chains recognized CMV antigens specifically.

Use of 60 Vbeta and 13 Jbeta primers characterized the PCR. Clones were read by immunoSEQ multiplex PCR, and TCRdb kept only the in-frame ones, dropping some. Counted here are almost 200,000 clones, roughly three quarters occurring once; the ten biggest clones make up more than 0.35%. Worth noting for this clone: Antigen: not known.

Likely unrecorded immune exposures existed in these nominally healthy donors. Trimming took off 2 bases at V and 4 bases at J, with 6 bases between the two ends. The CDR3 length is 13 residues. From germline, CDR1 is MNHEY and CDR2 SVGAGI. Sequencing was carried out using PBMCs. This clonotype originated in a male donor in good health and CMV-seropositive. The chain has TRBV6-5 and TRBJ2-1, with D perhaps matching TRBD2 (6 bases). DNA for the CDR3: TGTGCCAGCAGTTACGGGGGGTACAATGAGCAGTTCTTC. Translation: CASSYGGYNEQFF.